The 13 T cell receptor beta chains given below trace back to one sample, sequenced in a study of graft-versus-host responses after intestinal transplantation. Here immunoSEQ multiplex PCR was the method, and the copy in TCRdb shows in-frame clones only, minus some. The repertoire holds under 25,000 clones, with around nine tenths as singletons. Sample: bone marrow, taken approximately 120 days after transplant. These receptors were taken from a human patient who received an intestinal transplant, so some T cells may come from the graft donor.

This rearrangement joins TRBV28 to TRBJ1-2; possible D gene TRBD1, 6 bases. CDR1 MDHEN and CDR2 SYDVKM come from the germline V gene. The CDR3 spans 12 residues. V gave up 7 bases and J gave up 5 bases, with 11 bases separating them. The CDR3 nucleotides read TGTGCCAGCACTACTACAGGGTATGGCTACACCTTC. This codes for CASTTTGYGYTF.

J is TRBJ2-7 and V is TRBV4-1; 10 positions match TRBD2. Trimming at V came to 0 bases and at J to 5 bases, leaving 10 bases not matched to a gene. The CDR3 is 17 residues long. Germline V lookup: CDR1 MGHRA, CDR2 YSYEKL. The DNA for the CDR3 is TGCGCCAGCAGCCAAGATTTACTAGCGGGAATATCGGACGAGCAGTACTTC. Translating gives CASSQDLLAGISDEQYF.

The chain employs TRBV18 and TRBJ2-5; 7 nucleotides match TRBD2. Unmatched junction bases numbered 2, after V lost 2 bases and J lost 5 bases. The CDR3 runs 13 residues. Germline V lookup: CDR1 KGHSH, CDR2 LQKENI. The CDR3 sequence: CASSPGEGETQYF. The CDR3 bases are TGTGCCAGCTCACCAGGGGAGGGGGAGACCCAGTACTTC.

For the CDR3, the DNA is TGTGCCAGCAGCTTAGACCTAAGGGGTGCCTATGGCTACACCTTC. Protein sequence: CASSLDLRGAYGYTF. V is TRBV5-5 and J is TRBJ1-2; tentatively, D is TRBD1 (5 bases). This CDR3 has 15 amino acids. From germline, CDR1 is SGHKS and CDR2 YYEKEE (reference sequence). The germline V and J ends were trimmed by 2 bases and 4 bases, with 15 bases remaining between them. Looking up the rest from reference TRBV5-5 and TRBJ1-2 gives the full variable domain: DAGVTQSPTHLIKTRGQQVTLRCSPISGHKSVSWYQQVLGQGPQFIFQYYEKEERGRGNFPDRFSARQFPNYSSELNVNALLLGDSALYLCASSLDLRGAYGYTFGSGTRLTVV.

This clone occurred once. This sequence joins TRBV5-1 and TRBJ2-7; D remains ambiguous. Germline CDR1 is SGHRS and CDR2 is YFSETQ. Trimming stripped 2 bases from V and 6 bases from J, with 6 bases between. The CDR3 runs 11 residues. The CDR3 DNA is TGCGCCAGCAGCTTAGGTACCGAGCAGTACTTC. Its protein is CASSLGTEQYF.

This clone was seen more than once but under ten times. V gene TRBV9 combines with J gene TRBJ2-2; D is unclear. Germline V lookup: CDR1 SGDLS, CDR2 YYNGEE. This CDR3 is 13 amino acids long. V lost 4 bases to trimming and J lost 7 bases, with 11 bases between them. The CDR3 reads CASSFPPNGELFF. CDR3 coding DNA: TGTGCCAGCAGCTTCCCACCAAACGGGGAGCTGTTTTTT.

This chain connects TRBV4-1 to TRBJ2-7; D remains unclear. The germline CDR1 and CDR2 sequences are MGHRA and YSYEKL. The CDR3 has 15 residues. V was trimmed by 1 base and J by 0 bases, leaving 10 bases between them. CDR3 in amino acids: CASSQVTASSYEQYF. The CDR3 DNA follows: TGCGCCAGCAGCCAAGTTACGGCGAGCTCCTACGAGCAGTACTTC.

The V call is TRBV30, the J call TRBJ2-5; D is possibly TRBD1 (5 bases). This CDR3 is built from 17 residues. The germline gives CDR1 GTSNPN, CDR2 SVGIG (reference sequence). Trimming took off 3 bases at V and 5 bases at J, with 25 bases between the two ends. Here the CDR3 DNA reads TGTGCCTGGAGCGTACGCTCCGCAGGGCCTAGGACGGAGACCCAGTACTTC. Amino acid sequence: CAWSVRSAGPRTETQYF.

The chain joins TRBV5-4 to TRBJ2-7; D ambiguous. Trimming shortened V by 0 bases and J by 0 bases, and 4 bases separated the two germline ends. In germline, CDR1 is SGHNT, CDR2 YYREEE (reference sequence). This CDR3 comprises 13 residues. DNA of the CDR3: TGTGCCAGCAGCTTGGACGACTCCTACGAGCAGTACTTC. This sequence encodes CASSLDDSYEQYF.

In its sample, this clone was seen a few times. The rearrangement uses TRBV9 and TRBJ2-7, with 11 nucleotides matching TRBD1. After removal of 1 base from V and 5 bases from J, the junction contained 5 bases not matched to a gene. The CDR3 sequence is 15 residues long. Germline loops: CDR1 SGDLS, CDR2 YYNGEE. The CDR3 reads CASSVRGTGGDEQYF. The CDR3 nucleotides read TGTGCCAGCAGCGTAAGGGGGACAGGGGGTGACGAGCAGTACTTC. The variable domain in full, with the rest retrieved from reference TRBV9 and TRBJ2-7, is DSGVTQTPKHLITATGQRVTLRCSPRSGDLSVYWYQQSLDQGLQFLIQYYNGEERAKGNILERFSAQQFPDLHSELNLSSLELGDSALYFCASSVRGTGGDEQYFGPGTRLTVT.

CDR3 in amino acids: CASSLAGGRSYEQYF. In nucleotides, the CDR3 is TGTGCCAGCAGCTTAGCGGGCGGCCGCTCCTACGAGCAGTACTTC. V and J are TRBV11-1 and TRBJ2-5; D remains unclear. The J call is doubtful: the DNA matches TRBJ2-7 better. This CDR3 region has 15 residues. CDR1 SGHAT and CDR2 FQDESV come from the germline V gene (reference sequence).

The chain carries TRBV9 and TRBJ1-1; D may be TRBD1 (6 bases). The V gene's germline CDR1 is SGDLS and CDR2 YYNGEE. V was clipped by 4 bases and J by 4 bases, with 11 bases between them. The CDR3 has 13 residues. In DNA form, the CDR3 reads TGTGCCAGCAGCCACCAGGGGAGCACTGAAGCTTTCTTT. It translates to CASSHQGSTEAFF.

The V gene is TRBV29-1, the J gene TRBJ2-7, with D perhaps TRBD2 (6 bases). CDR1 is SQVTM, CDR2 ANQGSEA, per germline. The CDR3 consists of 12 residues. V was clipped by 6 bases and J by 3 bases, with 12 bases between them. The CDR3 DNA follows: TGCAGCGTCCCCGGGACTTTCTACGAGCAGTACTTC. Protein sequence: CSVPGTFYEQYF.